The 4 T cell receptor beta chains below all came from one sample that was sequenced in a study of shared clonotypes between healthy human individuals (dated by TCRdb to 2020 to 2022). The library was produced with the immunoSEQ multiplex PCR assay. This immuneACCESS table, as held by TCRdb, lists in-frame sequences with V and J called but not all clones. Of the missing ones, under half trace to an unresolved V gene in checked studies; the others have no known cause. The sample table records around 2.3 million clones; approximately 94% of these occur just once. Less than 0.15% of the sample belongs to the ten largest clones. The sequenced sample consisted of naive CD4+ T cells sorted from blood. The sample's cell subset or site label, in plain terms: CD45RA+ positively selected. The origin of the receptors is a man between 18 and 29 years old in good health.

The CDR3: CASSPPGGKDQPQHF. The CDR3 DNA reads as TGCGCCAGCAGTCCCCCGGGGGGTAAAGATCAGCCCCAGCATTTT. The rearrangement links TRBV23-1 to TRBJ1-5; maybe TRBD1 (5 bases). TRBV23-1 is known as an ORF, though its function is uncertain. Trimming pared 4 bases from V and 5 bases from J, leaving 15 bases between. The CDR3 is 15 residues long.

The chain links TRBV5-1 to TRBJ2-7; D is possibly TRBD1 (5 bases). V was trimmed by 1 base and J by 0 bases, leaving 11 bases between them. The CDR3 spans 15 residues. Germline V gene lookup returns CDR1 SGHRS and CDR2 YFSETQ. CDR3 coding DNA: TGCGCCAGCAGCTTGAACCCAGGGATCTCCTACGAGCAGTACTTC. Translating gives CASSLNPGISYEQYF. The full variable domain, rest sourced from reference TRBV5-1 and TRBJ2-7, is KAGVTQTPRYLIKTRGQQVTLSCSPISGHRSVSWYQQTPGQGLQFLFEYFSETQRNKGNFPGRFSGRQFSNSRSEMNVSTLELGDSALYLCASSLNPGISYEQYFGPGTRLTVT.

V usage is TRBV10-2 and J usage is TRBJ2-1; D is uncertain. The germline V and J ends were trimmed by 8 bases and 9 bases, with 17 bases remaining between them. The germline CDR1 and CDR2 sequences are WSHSY and SAAADI. The CDR3 consists of 13 residues. CDR3 residues: CASLEAGRSEQFF. CDR3 nucleotides: TGCGCCAGCTTAGAGGCAGGACGGAGTGAGCAGTTCTTC.

This chain connects TRBV9 to TRBJ1-4; tentatively, D is TRBD1 (5 bases). There are 14 residues in the CDR3. Trimming stripped 3 bases from V and 7 bases from J, with 13 bases between. The germline V gene has CDR1 SGDLS and CDR2 YYNGEE. CDR3 region: CASSEGPGFEKLFF. The CDR3, as DNA: TGTGCCAGCAGCGAGGGACCGGGATTTGAAAAACTGTTTTTT.